These 29 T cell receptor beta chains share one sample of origin, sequenced in a study of shared clonotypes between healthy human individuals. Repertoires were generated with immunoSEQ multiplex PCR, while TCRdb's copy carries only in-frame clones and drops some. This sample carries 2 million to 3 million clones, over 85% of them seen once, and the ten largest clones take 0.36%. Sequences were obtained from naive CD4+ T cells from PBMCs. This sample's subset: CD45RA+ positively selected. The receptors were sampled from a man younger than 35 in good health. Some clones in this sample may be carry-over from other donors' samples.

Details on this clone: This sample also contains other DNA sequences that code for the same CDR3. V and J are TRBV7-6 and TRBJ1-3; D ambiguous. There are 12 residues in the CDR3. The germline V and J ends were trimmed by 2 bases and 4 bases, with 3 bases remaining between them. Germline assignment: CDR1 SGHVS and CDR2 FNYEAQ. The CDR3 reads CASSLPGNTIYF. The DNA for the CDR3 is TGTGCCAGCAGCTTACCAGGAAACACCATATATTTT.

J is TRBJ2-6 and V is TRBV6-1; D is undetermined. From germline, CDR1 is MNHNS and CDR2 SASEGT. The CDR3 is made up of 15 amino acids. The V and J ends lost 8 bases and 0 bases respectively, with 11 bases between them. DNA of the CDR3: TGTGCCAGCCACTTTCGTGGCTCTGGGGCCAACGTCCTGACTTTC. Protein sequence: CASHFRGSGANVLTF.

As concerns this clone: The same CDR3 can be traced to other DNA sequences in this sample. The DNA of the CDR3 is TGCGCCAGCAGCTTGTTACCACAAGAGACCCAGTACTTC. This gives the protein CASSLLPQETQYF. This chain links TRBV5-1 with TRBJ2-5; D remains ambiguous. The V and J ends lost 1 base and 2 bases respectively, with 6 bases between them. Germline V gene lookup returns CDR1 SGHRS and CDR2 YFSETQ. The CDR3 spans 13 residues. Supplemented by reference TRBV5-1 and TRBJ2-5, the full variable domain reads KAGVTQTPRYLIKTRGQQVTLSCSPISGHRSVSWYQQTPGQGLQFLFEYFSETQRNKGNFPGRFSGRQFSNSRSEMNVSTLELGDSALYLCASSLLPQETQYFGPGTRLLVL.

The rearrangement links TRBV5-6 to TRBJ1-1; no clear D gene. Deletions cut 2 bases from V and 1 base from J, with 6 bases between. The CDR3 is 13 amino acids. The V gene's germline CDR1 is SGHDT and CDR2 YYEEEE. CDR3 in DNA: TGTGCCAGCAGCTTTAAATGGAACACTGAAGCTTTCTTT. Amino acid sequence: CASSFKWNTEAFF.

The rearrangement links TRBV9 to TRBJ2-3, with unresolved D. CDR1 and CDR2 from the germline V gene are SGDLS and YYNGEE. The V and J ends lost 0 bases and 1 base respectively, with 12 bases between them. The CDR3 covers 16 residues. Written as DNA, the CDR3 is TGTGCCAGCAGCGTAGAACGGCTGGGCCGCACAGATACGCAGTATTTT. This gives the protein CASSVERLGRTDTQYF.

The chain employs TRBV7-6 and TRBJ2-6; weak D call: TRBD2 (5 bases). The CDR3 spans 16 residues. V was clipped by 1 base and J by 2 bases, with 9 bases between them. Germline lookup yields CDR1 SGHVS and CDR2 FNYEAQ. The CDR3 loop is CASSLVRGPGANVLTF. CDR3 DNA sequence: TGTGCCAGCAGCTTAGTCCGGGGTCCTGGGGCCAACGTCCTGACTTTC. Full variable domain (rest looked up from reference TRBV7-6 and TRBJ2-6): GAGVSQSPRYKVTKRGQDVALRCDPISGHVSLYWYRQALGQGPEFLTYFNYEAQQDKSGLPNDRFSAERPEGSISTLTIQRTEQRDSAMYRCASSLVRGPGANVLTFGAGSRLTVL.

This clone was observed once. This chain uses TRBV13 with TRBJ1-2; D gene unclear. This CDR3 spans 15 amino acids. V was trimmed by 1 base and J by 2 bases, leaving 11 bases between them. The germline gives CDR1 PRHDT, CDR2 FYEKMQ (reference sequence). DNA for the CDR3: TGTGCCAGCAGCTTAGACAGTTATTCCAACTATGGCTACACCTTC. Its protein product is CASSLDSYSNYGYTF. The variable domain in full, completed from reference TRBV13 and TRBJ1-2, reads AAGVIQSPRHLIKEKRETATLKCYPIPRHDTVYWYQQGPGQDPQFLISFYEKMQSDKGSIPDRFSAQQFSDYHSELNMSSLELGDSALYFCASSLDSYSNYGYTFGSGTRLTVV.

This rearrangement joins TRBV5-8 to TRBJ2-3, with 9 positions matching TRBD2. The V segment lost 0 bases and the J segment 4 bases; nucleotides outside the gene matches: 9. This CDR3 has 17 amino acids. CDR1 and CDR2 (germline): SGHTS, YDEGEE. The CDR3 is CASSLAAAGGPADTQYF. The CDR3 coding sequence is TGTGCCAGCAGCTTGGCCGCCGCGGGAGGGCCCGCAGATACGCAGTATTTT.

The chain links TRBV5-1 to TRBJ1-2; a possible D gene is TRBD1 (6 bases). The CDR3 length is 15 residues. Trimming pared 2 bases from V and 1 base from J, leaving 12 bases between. Germline V gives CDR1 SGHRS, CDR2 YFSETQ. The chain's CDR3 is CASSFLRTDNYGYTF. CDR3 DNA sequence: TGCGCCAGCAGCTTCCTCAGGACAGATAACTATGGCTACACCTTC. Using reference TRBV5-1 and TRBJ1-2 for the parts outside the CDR3, the full variable domain is KAGVTQTPRYLIKTRGQQVTLSCSPISGHRSVSWYQQTPGQGLQFLFEYFSETQRNKGNFPGRFSGRQFSNSRSEMNVSTLELGDSALYLCASSFLRTDNYGYTFGSGTRLTVV.

The gene calls are TRBV29-1 and TRBJ2-3, with D perhaps matching TRBD2 (5 bases). The germline CDR1 and CDR2 sequences are SQVTM and ANQGSEA. The CDR3 has 13 residues. V was clipped by 5 bases and J by 2 bases, with 11 bases between them. As DNA, the CDR3 is TGCAGCGTTTCCGGACTTTACACAGATACGCAGTATTTT. This sequence encodes CSVSGLYTDTQYF.

The chain is built from TRBV11-2 and TRBJ2-2; D unresolved. CDR3 length: 15 amino acids. Germline CDR1 SGHAT, CDR2 FQNNGV. Trimming took off 10 bases at V and 5 bases at J, with 20 bases between the two ends. The CDR3, as DNA: TGTGCCACCAAGGGCATCACGGGTGAGACCGGGGAGCTGTTTTTT. This sequence encodes CATKGITGETGELFF.

The chain combines TRBV7-9 with TRBJ2-7; 8 positions agree with TRBD2. The trim removed 1 base at V and 4 bases at J, leaving 18 bases unmatched. The germline V gene encodes CDR1 SEHNR and CDR2 FQNEAQ (reference sequence). The CDR3 loop spans 19 amino acids. The CDR3 region has the DNA TGTGCCAGCAGCTTAGGTCTCCTAGCGGGTCCCCTCTGGGGTTACGAGCAGTACTTC. As protein: CASSLGLLAGPLWGYEQYF.

The rearrangement joins TRBV14 to TRBJ1-2; 8 bases agree with TRBD1. Losses at the gene ends were 4 bases for V and 1 base for J; bases not matched to a gene: 5. The V gene's germline CDR1 is SGHDN and CDR2 FVKESK. This CDR3 is built from 15 residues. The CDR3 loop is CASSPQGGLNYGYTF. CDR3 DNA sequence: TGTGCCAGCAGCCCACAGGGGGGGCTTAACTATGGCTACACCTTC.

This clone appeared a few times. The CDR3 sequence is CASSPRGTAYNEQFF. Written as DNA, the CDR3 is TGTGCCAGTAGTCCGAGGGGGACGGCATACAATGAGCAGTTCTTC. This chain uses TRBV19 with TRBJ2-1; D might be TRBD1 (6 bases). Trimming cost V 5 bases and J 4 bases, with 15 bases left between them. This CDR3 spans 15 amino acids. The germline CDR1 and CDR2 sequences are LNHDA and SQIVND (reference sequence). Looking up the rest from reference TRBV19 and TRBJ2-1 gives the full variable domain: DGGITQSPKYLFRKEGQNVTLSCEQNLNHDAMYWYRQDPGQGLRLIYYSQIVNDFQKGDIAEGYSVSREKKESFPLTVTSAQKNPTAFYLCASSPRGTAYNEQFFGPGTRLTVL.

The chain carries TRBV5-1 and TRBJ2-7; D not resolved. From germline, CDR1 is SGHRS and CDR2 YFSETQ. V was shortened by 1 base and J by 3 bases, with 8 bases between the two germline ends. The CDR3 has 13 residues. The chain's CDR3 is CASSLYRYYEQYF. The CDR3 coding sequence is TGCGCCAGCAGCTTGTACAGATACTACGAGCAGTACTTC. The variable domain in full, with the rest retrieved from reference TRBV5-1 and TRBJ2-7, is KAGVTQTPRYLIKTRGQQVTLSCSPISGHRSVSWYQQTPGQGLQFLFEYFSETQRNKGNFPGRFSGRQFSNSRSEMNVSTLELGDSALYLCASSLYRYYEQYFGPGTRLTVT.

This clone has only one observation. The chain links TRBV10-2 to TRBJ2-7, with D perhaps matching TRBD1 or TRBD2 (6 bases each). Trimming cost V 6 bases and J 5 bases, with 14 bases left between them. Germline CDR1 WSHSY, CDR2 SAAADI. This CDR3 region has 13 residues. CDR3 coding DNA: TGCGCCAGCAGCCGGGGGCCGGGGGACGAGCAGTACTTC. It yields the protein CASSRGPGDEQYF.

This chain joins TRBV27 and TRBJ1-1; D is ambiguous. V shed 11 bases and J shed 1 base, with 5 bases lying between them. Germline V gene lookup returns CDR1 MNHEY and CDR2 SMNVEV (reference sequence). The CDR3 length is 10 residues. The CDR3 DNA is TGTGCCGACAAGAACACTGAAGCTTTCTTT. Residues: CADKNTEAFF.

V usage is TRBV5-1 and J usage is TRBJ1-5; D not certain. The CDR3 length is 15 residues. The germline V gene encodes CDR1 SGHRS and CDR2 YFSETQ. V was clipped by 0 bases and J by 5 bases, with 12 bases between them. CDR3 protein: CASSLVSGSYQPQHF. In DNA form, the CDR3 reads TGCGCCAGCAGCTTGGTGTCGGGATCCTATCAGCCCCAGCATTTT.

This clone was seen just once. The chain couples TRBV5-1 to TRBJ1-2; D gene uncertain. The CDR3 consists of 14 residues. The germline V gene encodes CDR1 SGHRS and CDR2 YFSETQ. Trimming stripped 4 bases from V and 3 bases from J, with 13 bases between. CDR3 sequence reads: CASSEGGFDYGYTF. The CDR3 region has the DNA TGCGCCAGCAGCGAAGGAGGATTTGACTATGGCTACACCTTC.

The rearrangement joins TRBV5-4 to TRBJ2-1, with TRBD2 matching over 13 bases. CDR3 size: 18 residues. Losses at the gene ends were 4 bases for V and 2 bases for J; bases not matched to a gene: 9. Germline V gene data show CDR1 as SGHNT and CDR2 as YYREEE (reference sequence). The CDR3 region has the DNA TGTGCCAGCAGCACCGGGACTAGCGGGAATGTCCCCTACAATGAGCAGTTCTTC. It yields the protein CASSTGTSGNVPYNEQFF. The full variable domain, completed using reference TRBV5-4 and TRBJ2-1, is ETGVTQSPTHLIKTRGQQVTLRCSSQSGHNTVSWYQQALGQGPQFIFQYYREEENGRGNFPPRFSGLQFPNYSSELNVNALELDDSALYLCASSTGTSGNVPYNEQFFGPGTRLTVL.

This clone was seen a single time. Sequence at one end of the junction differs from germline and may be a read error. The chain carries TRBV6-1 and TRBJ1-4, with 8 bases lining up with TRBD1. There are 14 residues in the CDR3. Looked up from germline, CDR1 is MNHNS and CDR2 is SASEGT. CDR3 in amino acids: CAISQTGVSEKLFF. CDR3 sequence (DNA): TGTGCCATCAGTCAGACAGGGGTATCTGAAAAACTGTTTTTT.

CDR3 sequence: CASSLTGVQETQYF. The CDR3 DNA sequence: TGTGCCAGCAGCTTGACAGGGGTACAAGAGACCCAGTACTTC. The chain employs TRBV5-6 and TRBJ2-5, with 7 positions matching TRBD1. V gave up 1 base and J gave up 2 bases; unmatched junction bases: 2. The germline gives CDR1 SGHDT, CDR2 YYEEEE. CDR3 length: 14 amino acids.

This clone was observed a single time. CDR3 residues: CATTPWMAAYGYTF. CDR3 DNA: TGTGCCACTACCCCTTGGATGGCAGCTTATGGCTACACCTTC. This chain joins TRBV5-4 and TRBJ1-2; D not resolved. The CDR3 has 14 residues. Germline V lookup: CDR1 SGHNT, CDR2 YYREEE (reference sequence). V was clipped by 9 bases and J by 5 bases, with 20 bases between them.

This clone was seen once. This chain links TRBV28 with TRBJ2-1; maybe TRBD1 (5 bases). V was trimmed by 3 bases and J by 7 bases, leaving 10 bases between them. Germline lookup yields CDR1 MDHEN and CDR2 SYDVKM. The CDR3 is made up of 13 amino acids. The CDR3 reads CASSFQGRNEQFF. The CDR3 nucleotides read TGTGCCAGCAGTTTTCAGGGTAGAAATGAGCAGTTCTTC.

V usage is TRBV6-1 and J usage is TRBJ1-2; D uncertain. The germline V gene has CDR1 MNHNS and CDR2 SASEGT. The CDR3 is 12 residues long. The V gene lost 3 bases and the J gene lost 5 bases, with 7 bases spanning the gap. The CDR3 bases are TGTGCCAGCAGTGAGGTCAGATATGGCTACACCTTC. Its translation is CASSEVRYGYTF.

This chain uses TRBV19 with TRBJ2-5, with 12 bases matching TRBD2. Germline CDR1 is LNHDA and CDR2 is SQIVND (reference sequence). V was pared by 5 bases and J by 0 bases, with 13 bases of the junction left unmatched. CDR3 length: 19 residues. CDR3 sequence (DNA): TGTGCCAGTAGTCCTCCTTTCGGGCTAGCGGGAGGGAACCAAGAGACCCAGTACTTC. Residues: CASSPPFGLAGGNQETQYF.

In its sample, this clone was seen once. This rearrangement joins TRBV6-1 to TRBJ2-7; D assignment may be TRBD1 or TRBD2 (5 bases each). The CDR3 sequence is 17 residues long. V lost 3 bases and J lost 7, with 25 bases in between. From germline, CDR1 is MNHNS and CDR2 SASEGT. The CDR3 DNA follows: TGTGCCAGCAGTGACGGGACCAAGGCACGCTCCCTTGGGGAGCAGTACTTC. Translated, it gives CASSDGTKARSLGEQYF.

The CDR3 protein is CAWNQGSNYEQYF. The DNA of the CDR3 is TGTGCCTGGAACCAGGGTTCCAACTACGAGCAGTACTTC. The chain couples TRBV30 to TRBJ2-7; D is perhaps TRBD1 (5 bases). This CDR3 region has 13 residues. Between the trimmed V and J ends, which lost 4 bases and 3 bases, there was a span of 13 bases. From germline, CDR1 is GTSNPN and CDR2 SVGIG (reference sequence).

The V gene is TRBV28, the J gene TRBJ2-7, with 8 positions matching TRBD2. The V gene end was trimmed by 5 bases and the J gene end by 3 bases; junction bases not matched to a gene: 9. Germline values: CDR1 MDHEN, CDR2 SYDVKM. The CDR3 loop spans 15 amino acids. The CDR3 sequence: CASSQAGGPFYEQYF. In nucleotides, the CDR3 is TGTGCCAGCAGTCAGGCGGGGGGTCCCTTCTACGAGCAGTACTTC.